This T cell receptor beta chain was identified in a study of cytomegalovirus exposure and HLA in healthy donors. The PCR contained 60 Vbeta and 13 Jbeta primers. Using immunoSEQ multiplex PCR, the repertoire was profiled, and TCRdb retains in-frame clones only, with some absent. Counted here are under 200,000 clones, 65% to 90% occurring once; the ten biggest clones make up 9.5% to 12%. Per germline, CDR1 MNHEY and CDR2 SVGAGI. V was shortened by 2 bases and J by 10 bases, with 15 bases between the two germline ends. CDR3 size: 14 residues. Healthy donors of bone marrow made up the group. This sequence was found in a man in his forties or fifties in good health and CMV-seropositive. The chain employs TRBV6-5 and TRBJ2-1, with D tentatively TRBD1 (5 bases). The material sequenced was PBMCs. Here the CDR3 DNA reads TGTGCCAGCAGTTACACCAGGGTGGATCGGGAGCAGTTCTTC. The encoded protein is CASSYTRVDREQFF.